This T cell receptor (beta chain) was recovered during a study of blood T cell repertoires in COVID-19. This CDR3 has 15 residues. Germline values: CDR1 SGHTA, CDR2 FQGNSA. The trim removed 5 bases at V and 0 bases at J, leaving 2 bases unmatched. This clone is a singleton in its sample. Some clones are missing from TCRdb's copy, which holds only in-frame ones; the method was immunoSEQ multiplex PCR. The sample contains 140,000 to 150,000 clones, approximately 90% of which appear only once. Sequenced: peripheral blood. The chain carries TRBV7-2 and TRBJ1-3, with TRBD1 matching 9 bases. This TCR was sampled from a man aged 55 to 70 with active or convalescent COVID-19. The CDR3 reads CASSKTGGSGNTIYF. The CDR3 nucleotides are TGTGCCAGCAGCAAGACAGGGGGCTCTGGAAACACCATATATTTT.